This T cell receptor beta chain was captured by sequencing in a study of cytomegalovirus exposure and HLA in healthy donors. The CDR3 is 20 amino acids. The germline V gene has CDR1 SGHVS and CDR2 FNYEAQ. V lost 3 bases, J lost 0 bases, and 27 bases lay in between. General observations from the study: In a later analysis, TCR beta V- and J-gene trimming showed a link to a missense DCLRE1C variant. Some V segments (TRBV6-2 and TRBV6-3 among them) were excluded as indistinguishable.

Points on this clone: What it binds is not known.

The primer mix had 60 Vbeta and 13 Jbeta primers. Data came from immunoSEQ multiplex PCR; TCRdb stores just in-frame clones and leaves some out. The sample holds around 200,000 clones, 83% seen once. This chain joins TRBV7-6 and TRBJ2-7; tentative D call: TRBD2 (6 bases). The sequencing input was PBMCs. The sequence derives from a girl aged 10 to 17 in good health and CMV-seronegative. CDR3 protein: CASSLGGFDWKSTSSYEQYF. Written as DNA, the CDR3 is TGTGCCAGCAGCTTGGGGGGTTTCGACTGGAAAAGCACAAGCTCCTACGAGCAGTACTTC.